The TCR beta chain under discussion was sequenced for a study of PD-1 blockade in classical Hodgkin lymphoma. Study conclusions and caveats: Repertoires differed for reasons still undefined, possibly disease activity or prior therapy.

Relapses following autologous stem cell transplantation were seen in all patients, with brentuximab vedotin exposure varying. Of note for this clone: The antigen remains unidentified.

Here immunoSEQ multiplex PCR was the method, and the copy in TCRdb shows in-frame clones only, minus some. Of thousands of clones in the sample, around four fifths were seen once. This specimen consisted of peripheral blood mononuclear cells (PBMCs), obtained at baseline. The TCR comes from a human donor with classical Hodgkin lymphoma.

CDR3 sequence: CASSSGTSGKSTDTQYF. The CDR3 DNA sequence: TGTGCCAGCAGCTCCGGGACTAGCGGGAAAAGCACAGATACGCAGTATTTT. V usage is TRBV7-9 and J usage is TRBJ2-3; 13 nucleotides agree with TRBD2. The junction had 4 bases not matched to a gene; V was cut back by 4 bases and J by 0 bases. This CDR3 has 17 residues. The germline V gene has CDR1 SEHNR and CDR2 FQNEAQ (reference sequence). Variable domain in full (rest from reference TRBV7-9 and TRBJ2-3): DTGVSQNPRHKITKRGQNVTFRCDPISEHNRLYWYRQTLGQGPEFLTYFQNEAQLEKSRLLSDRFSAERPKGSFSTLEIQRTEQGDSAMYLCASSSGTSGKSTDTQYFGPGTRLTVL.